This T cell receptor beta chain was found in a study of monozygotic twins with inflammatory bowel disease. Study findings and constraints: Versus healthy twins, IBD patients showed fewer clonotypes shared with others, especially with disease activity.

One entry per CDR3 protein, without DNA, is what TCRdb gives after re-calling the 5' RACE reads. The table for this sample gives 160,000 or so distinct CDR3 sequences. Notes on this clonotype: Its antigen remains unidentified.

Germline-derived CDR1 and CDR2 are SGHTA and FQGTGA. This CDR3 region has 13 residues. Sequencing input: blood. The source of this sequence is a human donor with ulcerative colitis or Crohn's disease, or a healthy co-twin of an affected twin (not recorded which). This chain joins TRBV7-3 and TRBJ2-7; TCRdb calls TRBD1, which cannot be checked without DNA. The CDR3 sequence: CASSHGQVSEQYF.